This T cell receptor beta chain was sequenced for a study of beta chain features in type 1 diabetes (dated by TCRdb to the late 2010s). At the level of the whole study: Mean age, gender distribution, total cell number and subset yield did not differ between patients and healthy donors. A total of around 110,000,000 sorted cells were examined across all samples, and a strong correlation was observed between cell number per subset and RNA yield. The study compared TCRB repertoires of sorted circulating CD4+ T cell subsets between recently diagnosed type 1 diabetes patients and matched healthy donors. Whereas all 30 or so donors provided naive and central memory subsets, regulatory and stem cell-like memory subsets were isolated from just 8 patients and about 8 healthy donors.

Comment on this clone: Its antigen specificity is not known. No much larger clone exists at a distance of one base, and base qualities are not known.

Study-wide findings and limitations: PCR might favor shorter templates, but patient and control samples were amplified and corrected together, so any skew would affect both groups equally. Because cDNA rather than genomic DNA was sequenced, highly expressing activated cells could have been over-represented, although no difference in activation and CD3 levels was found between groups. Naive, central memory and regulatory TCRB repertoires appeared to be more alike among patients than among healthy donors. In all four CD4+ subsets, TCRB CDR3 length was moderately but significantly shorter in type 1 diabetes patients. At VDJ recombination sites, patients with type 1 diabetes made fewer insertions and deleted more nucleotides, a pattern implying thymic rearrangement abnormalities. Only small numbers of individuals were included in the HLA sub-analyses, which left unresolved whether HLA type had any influence on TCRB rearrangement.

V trim: 1 base; J trim: 11 bases; unmatched bases: 6. The CDR3 sequence holds 15 residues, the cysteine and phenylalanine included. The sequence is cut down to CDR3 DNA, 45 bases in frame from base 1. According to the germline V gene, CDR1 reads SGHRS and CDR2 reads YFSETQ. Each donor gave one peripheral blood draw, about 110 mL on average, collected into heparinised tubes. Using a panel that included CD45RO, CCR7, CD25, CD127, CD95 and CD27, naive, central memory, regulatory and stem cell-like memory CD4+ T cells were sorted on a BD FACSAria II. Every sorted population had a purity above 95%. PBMCs were separated immediately by Lymphoprep density gradient centrifugation and were stained directly, without being cultured. Samples were stained and sorted in pairs, with one healthy donor and one patient per experiment, so that batch effects were minimized. All of the isolated RNA was reverse transcribed with the High Capacity cDNA Reverse Transcription Kit, so expressed TCRB transcripts were sequenced. Deep immunoSEQ sequencing was performed on naive, central memory and regulatory T cell samples, with an average of roughly 4 million total reads per sample. After sorted cells were lysed in RLT buffer, RNA was extracted with DNase-treated RNeasy Micro or Mini kits, with the choice depending on cell number. To prevent cross-contamination, every cell subset was processed on its own, while patient and healthy donor samples were processed together. Using the immunoSEQ multiplex PCR, TCRB sequences were amplified from cDNA into 87-bp fragments spanning the CDR3 region. Amplicons were sequenced on the Illumina HiSeq platform. Turning to the authors' computational methods: Synthetic template baselines were used to correct PCR bias computationally, reads within Hamming distance 2 were collapsed together, and singletons that could not be merged were discarded. Reads were aligned to IMGT to assign V, D and J genes, CDR3 length, and insertions or deletions at six rearrangement sites. Clonotype counts were normalized to sorted cell number within each subset before computing true diversity and Gini coefficients with the tcR R package. Repertoire sharing was quantified using the overlap coefficient calculated on TCRB nucleotide sequences. TCRdb retrieved this table from immuneACCESS and kept in-frame rearrangements only. Not all clones are present; in checked studies, unresolved V genes account for under half, and no reason is known for the remainder. For V, J and clone size, that table is used; D and trimming come from the DNA. Present in this sample are tens of thousands of clones, around three fifths of which were seen just once. 2.2% of the sample lies in the top ten.

Sequences were obtained from Tregs from blood. This sample's cell subset or site label indicates: regulatory CD4+ T cells. The receptor chain draws on TRBV5-1 and TRBJ2-5; TRBD2 agrees with 15 junctional bases. The source is a woman between 18 and 30 years old in good health. The CDR3 protein sequence reads: CASSLQGLAGGEQYF. Here is the DNA: TGCGCCAGCAGCTTGCAAGGACTAGCGGGAGGGGAGCAGTACTTC.